This T cell receptor beta chain was recovered during a study of CD8+CD57+ T cells in acquired aplastic anemia. Whole-study results and caveats: A set of some 28 CD8+ CDR3 sequences was shared between patients and controls, and these sequences appeared highly expressed in patients.

Genomic DNA, the template, was used for profiling of the TCR beta VDJ and CDR3. TCRdb re-derived calls from the reads in MiXCR, one entry per CDR3 protein. The sample lists roughly 290,000 distinct CDR3 sequences; roughly 59% were seen once. The authors sequenced patients whose flow cytometry had shown CD8+CD57+ cell expansion. Severe acquired aplastic anemia was diagnosed in all patients. This clonotype was recorded at least ten times. Antigen unknown. Sequenced input: sorted CD4+, CD8+, or CD8+CD57+ T cells (not recorded which) from PBMCs. The receptor was derived from a human donor with aplastic anemia.

CDR3 DNA: TGTGCCAGCACCGAACCGAAGCGGAGACAAGAGACCCAGTACTTC. The encoded protein is CASTEPKRRQETQYF. This sequence joins TRBV5-6 and TRBJ2-5; TRBD2 might be the D (5 bases). CDR1 SGHDT and CDR2 YYEEEE come from the germline V gene. Trimming took off 6 bases at V and 2 bases at J, with 17 bases between the two ends. The CDR3 is 15 amino acids.